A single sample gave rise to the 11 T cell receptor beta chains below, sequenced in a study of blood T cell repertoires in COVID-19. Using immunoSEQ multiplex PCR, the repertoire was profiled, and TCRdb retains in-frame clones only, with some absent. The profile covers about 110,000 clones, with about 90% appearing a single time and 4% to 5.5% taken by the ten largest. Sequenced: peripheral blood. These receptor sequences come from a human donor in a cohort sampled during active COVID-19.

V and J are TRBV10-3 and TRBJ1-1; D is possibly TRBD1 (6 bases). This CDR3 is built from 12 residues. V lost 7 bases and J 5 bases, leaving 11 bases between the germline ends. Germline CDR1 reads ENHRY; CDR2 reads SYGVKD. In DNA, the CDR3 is TGTGCCATCAAAGGGGGTAGGACTGAAGCTTTCTTT. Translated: CAIKGGRTEAFF.

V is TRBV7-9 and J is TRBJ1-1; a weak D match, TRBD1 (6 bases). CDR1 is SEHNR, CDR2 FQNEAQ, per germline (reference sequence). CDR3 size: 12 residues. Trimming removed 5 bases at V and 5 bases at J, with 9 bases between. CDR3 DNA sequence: TGTGCCAGCAGCGATAGGGGGACTGAAGCTTTCTTT. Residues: CASSDRGTEAFF.

The CDR3 is CASSPQQEWNTEAFF. The CDR3 DNA reads as TGTGCCAGCAGCCCCCAACAGGAGTGGAACACTGAAGCTTTCTTT. V and J are TRBV9 and TRBJ1-1, with D possibly being TRBD1 (5 bases). CDR1 SGDLS and CDR2 YYNGEE come from the germline V gene. V lost 4 bases and J 1 base, leaving 14 bases between the germline ends. CDR3 length: 15 amino acids.

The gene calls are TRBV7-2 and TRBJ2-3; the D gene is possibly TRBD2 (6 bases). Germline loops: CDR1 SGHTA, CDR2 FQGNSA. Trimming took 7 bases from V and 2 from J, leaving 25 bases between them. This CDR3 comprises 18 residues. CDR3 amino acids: CASTGSWRPGEFTDTQYF. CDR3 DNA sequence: TGTGCCAGCACCGGATCGTGGAGGCCGGGGGAGTTCACAGATACGCAGTATTTT. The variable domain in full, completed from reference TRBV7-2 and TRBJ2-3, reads GAGVSQSPSNKVTEKGKDVELRCDPISGHTALYWYRQSLGQGLEFLIYFQGNSAPDKSGLPSDRFSAERTGGSVSTLTIQRTQQEDSAVYLCASTGSWRPGEFTDTQYFGPGTRLTVL.

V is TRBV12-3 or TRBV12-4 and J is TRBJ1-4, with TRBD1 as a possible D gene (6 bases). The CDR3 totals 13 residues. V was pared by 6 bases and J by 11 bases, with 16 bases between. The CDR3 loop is CASRPDSGRKLFF. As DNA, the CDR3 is TGTGCCAGCAGGCCGGACAGCGGAAGGAAACTGTTTTTT.

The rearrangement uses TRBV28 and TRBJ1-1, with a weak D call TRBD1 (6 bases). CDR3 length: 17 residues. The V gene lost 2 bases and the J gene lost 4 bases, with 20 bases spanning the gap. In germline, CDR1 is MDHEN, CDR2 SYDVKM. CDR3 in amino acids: CASSLSPYRGGITEAFF. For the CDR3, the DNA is TGTGCCAGCAGTTTAAGCCCCTACCGAGGGGGTATCACTGAAGCTTTCTTT.

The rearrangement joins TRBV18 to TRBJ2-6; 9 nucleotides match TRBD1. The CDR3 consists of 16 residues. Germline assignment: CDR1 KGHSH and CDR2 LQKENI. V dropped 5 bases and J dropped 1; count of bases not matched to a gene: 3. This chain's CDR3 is CASSLTGGSGANVLTF. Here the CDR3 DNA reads TGTGCCAGCTCATTGACAGGGGGTTCTGGGGCCAACGTCCTGACTTTC.

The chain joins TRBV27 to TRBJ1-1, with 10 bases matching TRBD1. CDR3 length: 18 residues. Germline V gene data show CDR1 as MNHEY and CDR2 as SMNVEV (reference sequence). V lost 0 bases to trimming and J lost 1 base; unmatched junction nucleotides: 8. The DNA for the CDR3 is TGTGCCAGCAGTTTATCGTCGTGGGACAGGGGCCCGAACACTGAAGCTTTCTTT. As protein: CASSLSSWDRGPNTEAFF.

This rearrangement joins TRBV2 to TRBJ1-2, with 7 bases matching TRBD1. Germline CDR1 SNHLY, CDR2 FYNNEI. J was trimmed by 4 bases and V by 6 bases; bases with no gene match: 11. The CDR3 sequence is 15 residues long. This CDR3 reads CASRRVTGVRYGYTF. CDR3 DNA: TGTGCCAGCAGGAGGGTCACAGGGGTCCGCTATGGCTACACCTTC.

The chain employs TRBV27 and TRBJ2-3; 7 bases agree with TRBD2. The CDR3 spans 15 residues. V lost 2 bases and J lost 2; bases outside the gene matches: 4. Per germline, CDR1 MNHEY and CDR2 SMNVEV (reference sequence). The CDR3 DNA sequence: TGTGCCAGCAGTTTAGGGGCGGGAGTCACAGATACGCAGTATTTT. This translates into CASSLGAGVTDTQYF.

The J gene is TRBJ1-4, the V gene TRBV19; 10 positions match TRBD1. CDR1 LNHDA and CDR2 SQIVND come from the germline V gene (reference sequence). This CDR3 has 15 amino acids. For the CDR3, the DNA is TGTGCAGCTCGAACTCGGGGGACAGGGGTCGAAAAACTGTTTTTT. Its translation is CAARTRGTGVEKLFF.